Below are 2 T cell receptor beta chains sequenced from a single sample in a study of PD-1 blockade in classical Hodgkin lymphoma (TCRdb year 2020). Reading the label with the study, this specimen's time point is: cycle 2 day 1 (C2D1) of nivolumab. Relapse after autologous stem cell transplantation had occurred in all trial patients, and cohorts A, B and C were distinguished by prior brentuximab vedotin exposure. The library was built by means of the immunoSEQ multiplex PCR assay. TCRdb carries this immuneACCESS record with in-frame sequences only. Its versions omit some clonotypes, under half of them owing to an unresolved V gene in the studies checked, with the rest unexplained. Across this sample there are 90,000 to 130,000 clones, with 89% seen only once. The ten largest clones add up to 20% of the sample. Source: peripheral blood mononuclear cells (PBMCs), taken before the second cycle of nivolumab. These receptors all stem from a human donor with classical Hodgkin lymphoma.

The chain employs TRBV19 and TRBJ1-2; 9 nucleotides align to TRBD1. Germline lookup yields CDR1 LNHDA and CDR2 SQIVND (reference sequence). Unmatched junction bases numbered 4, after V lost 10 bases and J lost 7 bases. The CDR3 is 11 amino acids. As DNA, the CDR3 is TGTGCCACCCGGGACAGGGCTGGCTACACCTTC. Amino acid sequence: CATRDRAGYTF.

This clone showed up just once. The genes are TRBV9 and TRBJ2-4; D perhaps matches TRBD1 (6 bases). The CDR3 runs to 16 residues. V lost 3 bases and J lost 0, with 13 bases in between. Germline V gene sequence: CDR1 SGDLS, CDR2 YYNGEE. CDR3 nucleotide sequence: TGTGCCAGCAGCGCACAGGGTTCCCTAGCCAAAAACATTCAGTACTTC. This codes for CASSAQGSLAKNIQYF.